The rows below give T cell receptor beta chains drawn from one sample of a study of blood T cell repertoires in COVID-19. Some clones are missing from TCRdb's copy, which holds only in-frame ones; the method was immunoSEQ multiplex PCR. Here the sample spans 150,000 or so clones, around 82% being singletons. The sequenced material came from peripheral blood. These receptors were taken from a human donor with acute or convalescent COVID-19. The donor label of this sample is uncertain. Both conserved end residues are part of each CDR3. A D gene is named only where the DNA matches it firmly. Clone size is shown for a subset of rows, as once, few, many or a class of expanded clone.

clone size	J gene	D gene	V gene	CDR3 DNA	CDR3 protein
few	TRBJ2-5	TRBD1	TRBV5-1	TGCGCCAGCAGCCCGGACAGGGGCCCCCAAGAGACCCAGTACTTC	CASSPDRGPQETQYF
once	TRBJ1-1	-	TRBV6-5	TGTGCCGAGGCGGGTACGGGTGAAGCTTTCTTT	CAEAGTGEAFF
-	TRBJ2-5	-	TRBV12-3/TRBV12-4	TGTGCCAGCAGCGGGGGATTAGAGACCCAGTACTTC	CASSGGLETQYF
-	TRBJ2-7	TRBD2	TRBV30	TGTGCCTGGGGGGGGACTACCTACGAGCAGTACTTC	CAWGGTTYEQYF
-	TRBJ1-2	-	TRBV13	TGTGCCAGCAGCTTAGAGGGAGGGAGGAGGAGCGGCTACACCTTC	CASSLEGGRRSGYTF
-	TRBJ2-1	-	TRBV6-1	TGTGCCAGCAGTGAATTTTCAACAGAGCCTTACAATGAGCAGTTCTTC	CASSEFSTEPYNEQFF
-	TRBJ1-5	-	TRBV6-1	TGTGCCAGCAGTGAACGGGGGACTCAGCCCCAGCATTTT	CASSERGTQPQHF
-	TRBJ2-5	-	TRBV18	TGTGCCAGCGCTGCAGGGGTTCAAGAGACCCAGTACTTC	CASAAGVQETQYF
few	TRBJ1-5	TRBD1	TRBV10-2	TGCGCCAGCGACCCAGGACAGGGGGTCAATCAGCCCCAGCATTTT	CASDPGQGVNQPQHF
-	TRBJ1-5	TRBD1	TRBV19	TGTGCCAGTAGTATTCGTCCGGGACAGGGGGCGCGAAATCAGCCCCAGCATTTT	CASSIRPGQGARNQPQHF
once	TRBJ2-7	TRBD1	TRBV10-1	TGCGCCAGCAGTGAGTACGACAGGGGGGGCCTCTACGAGCAGTACTTC	CASSEYDRGGLYEQYF
-	TRBJ1-1	-	TRBV4-1	TGCGCCAGCAGCCAAGCAAAAAGAAGGGGAATCCATCAGAACACTGAAGCTTTCTTT	CASSQAKRRGIHQNTEAFF
few	TRBJ1-1	-	TRBV6-5	TGTGCCAGCAGCAACAGGGCAAACACTGAAGCTTTCTTT	CASSNRANTEAFF
-	TRBJ1-2	TRBD1	TRBV19	TGTGCCAGTACCTCAAGAGGGGGACAGCGCTACACCTTC	CASTSRGGQRYTF
-	TRBJ2-1	TRBD2	TRBV7-3	TGTGCCAGCAGCATAGAGAGCACTAGCGGGGGTGGTGATGAGCAGTTCTTC	CASSIESTSGGGDEQFF
-	TRBJ1-1	-	TRBV7-2	TGTGCCAGCAGCTTAATGAATACAGGGATGGACACTGAAGCTTTCTTT	CASSLMNTGMDTEAFF
-	TRBJ1-6	TRBD1	TRBV5-6	TGTGCCAGCAGCACCCGGGACAGGGGTTCACCCCTCCACTTT	CASSTRDRGSPLHF